This record covers a single TCR beta chain. Its antigen remains unidentified. This record belongs to a study of graft-versus-host responses after intestinal transplantation. General study findings and limits: There were GvH clones found in recipient marrow, and some of them appeared first in ileum or blood.

V trimming: 8 bases; J trimming: 0 bases; junction bases outside the gene matches: 7. The CDR3 extends over 15 amino acids. Germline V gene sequence: CDR1 SGHVS, CDR2 FQNEAQ. Profiling relied on immunoSEQ multiplex PCR, and the TCRdb table lists in-frame clones only, not all of them. The table shows about 97,000 clones, with about 93% occurring only once. The genes are TRBV7-8 and TRBJ1-2; 9 nucleotides align to TRBD1. Source: PBMCs, taken about 450 days after intestinal transplant. This sequence originates from a human patient who received an intestinal transplant, so some T cells may come from the graft donor. This CDR3 reads CASYTGGHSNYGYTF. The CDR3 bases are TGTGCCAGCTACACAGGGGGCCACTCTAACTATGGCTACACCTTC.